The clone carrying this T cell receptor (beta chain) has just one count. Its specificity is unknown. This entry comes from a study of vaccination and CD4 T cells after COVID-19. Overall study: The convalescents were made up of six males and four females, two of whom were Hispanic. Convalescent patients gave post-COVID blood a median about 95 days post-diagnosis, range 35 to 161. At a median around 72 days (range 14 to 241) after dose two, post-vaccine samples were obtained.

Treatment of the sample: approximately 9-day PBMC culture with coronavirus spike peptide pools or control peptides (ViraFEST assay). Per well, a few million PBMCs were cultured in the presence of approximately 9 IU/ml IL-2 and around 11 ug/ml peptide pools. Sequenced with the Oncomine TCR Beta short-read assay was DNA taken from cultured CD4+ T cells. TCRdb re-called the PCR reads through MiXCR, storing one row per CDR3 protein. Here the sample spans 10,000 to 12,000 distinct CDR3 sequences, about four fifths being singletons. CDR3 length: 12 amino acids. The gene calls are TRBV21-1 and TRBJ2-2; the table's D call of TRBD2 was not tested on the DNA. TRBV21-1 is a recognized pseudogene. This TCR was sampled from a human donor who had recovered from COVID-19. The sequencing sample was made of CD4+ T cells from blood, cultured in vitro. In DNA, the CDR3 is TGTGCACTAACTAGCGGGACCGGGGAGCTGTTTTTT. It specifies CALTSGTGELFF.